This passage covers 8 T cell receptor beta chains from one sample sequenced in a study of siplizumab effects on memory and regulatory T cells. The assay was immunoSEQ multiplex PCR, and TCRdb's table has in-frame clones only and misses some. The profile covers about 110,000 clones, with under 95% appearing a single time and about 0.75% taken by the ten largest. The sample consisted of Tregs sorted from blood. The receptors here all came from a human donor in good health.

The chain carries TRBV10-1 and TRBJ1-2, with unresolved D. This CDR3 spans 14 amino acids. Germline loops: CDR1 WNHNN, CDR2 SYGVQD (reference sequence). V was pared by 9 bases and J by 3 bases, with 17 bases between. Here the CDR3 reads CARYLKRADYGYTF. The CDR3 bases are TGCGCCAGGTACCTAAAGCGGGCTGACTATGGCTACACCTTC.

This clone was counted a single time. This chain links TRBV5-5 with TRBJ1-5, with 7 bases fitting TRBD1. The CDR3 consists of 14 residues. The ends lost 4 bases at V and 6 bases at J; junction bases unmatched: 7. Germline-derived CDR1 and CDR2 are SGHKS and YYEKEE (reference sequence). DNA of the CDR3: TGTGCCAGCAGCCCTGGACAGGCAGGTCAGCCCCAGCATTTT. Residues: CASSPGQAGQPQHF.

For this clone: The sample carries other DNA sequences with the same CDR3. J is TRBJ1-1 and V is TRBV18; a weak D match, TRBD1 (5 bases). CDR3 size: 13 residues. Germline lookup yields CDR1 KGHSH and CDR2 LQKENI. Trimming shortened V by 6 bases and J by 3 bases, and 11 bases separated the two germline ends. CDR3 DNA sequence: TGTGCCAGCTCTCCCCAGGGTGACACTGAAGCTTTCTTT. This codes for CASSPQGDTEAFF.

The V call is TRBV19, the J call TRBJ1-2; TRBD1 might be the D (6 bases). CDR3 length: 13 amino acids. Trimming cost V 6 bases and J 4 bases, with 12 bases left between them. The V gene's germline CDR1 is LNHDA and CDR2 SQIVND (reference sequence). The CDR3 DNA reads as TGTGCCAGTAGAGGGGGACGGGGCTATGGCTACACCTTC. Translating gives CASRGGRGYGYTF. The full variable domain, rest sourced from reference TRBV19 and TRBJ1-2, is DGGITQSPKYLFRKEGQNVTLSCEQNLNHDAMYWYRQDPGQGLRLIYYSQIVNDFQKGDIAEGYSVSREKKESFPLTVTSAQKNPTAFYLCASRGGRGYGYTFGSGTRLTVV.

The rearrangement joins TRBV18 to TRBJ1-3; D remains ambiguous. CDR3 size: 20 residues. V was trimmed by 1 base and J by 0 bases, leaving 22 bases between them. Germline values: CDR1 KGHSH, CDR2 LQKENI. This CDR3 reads CASSPLTGSPEFGSGNTIYF. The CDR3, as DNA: TGTGCCAGCTCACCACTGACGGGATCCCCGGAATTTGGCTCTGGAAACACCATATATTTT.

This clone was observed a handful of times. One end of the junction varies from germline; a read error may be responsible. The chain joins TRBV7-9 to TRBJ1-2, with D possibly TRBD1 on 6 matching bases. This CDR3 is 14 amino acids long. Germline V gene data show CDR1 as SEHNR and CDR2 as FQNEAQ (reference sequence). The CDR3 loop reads CASSLVSGQTRNFF. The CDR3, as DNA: TGTGCCAGCAGCTTAGTAAGCGGACAGACGCGCAACTTCTTC. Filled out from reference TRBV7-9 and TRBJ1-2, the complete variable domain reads DTGVSQNPRHKITKRGQNVTFRCDPISEHNRLYWYRQTLGQGPEFLTYFQNEAQLEKSRLLSDRFSAERPKGSFSTLEIQRTEQGDSAMYLCASSLVSGQTRNFFGSGTRLTVV.

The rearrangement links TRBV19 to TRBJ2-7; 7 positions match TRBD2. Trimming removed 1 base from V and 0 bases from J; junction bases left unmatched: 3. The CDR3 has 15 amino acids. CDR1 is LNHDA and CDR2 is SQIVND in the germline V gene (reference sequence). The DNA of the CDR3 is TGTGCCAGTAGTATAGCGGGAGGTTCCTCCTACGAGCAGTACTTC. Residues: CASSIAGGSSYEQYF.

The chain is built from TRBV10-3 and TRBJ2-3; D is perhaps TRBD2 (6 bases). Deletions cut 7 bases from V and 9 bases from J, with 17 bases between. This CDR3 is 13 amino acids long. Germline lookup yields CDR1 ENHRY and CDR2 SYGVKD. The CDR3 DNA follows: TGTGCCATCACCGAGCGGACGGGGGAGACGCAGTATTTT. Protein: CAITERTGETQYF.